This TCR beta chain stems from a study of metastatic and nonmetastatic thyroid tumors. Trimming shortened V by 7 bases and J by 3 bases, and 13 bases separated the two germline ends. Germline CDR1 ENHRY, CDR2 SYGVKD. The CDR3 is 13 residues long. This clone occurred a few times. Each patient went into thyroid surgery without having received any treatment. Using MiXCR, TCRdb re-called clones from the PCR reads. Of approximately 24,000 clones listed, about 23% were seen once; the top ten hold over 55%. The chain links TRBV10-3 to TRBJ2-7; the D call may be TRBD1 or TRBD2 (5 bases each). This receptor was identified in a male donor with papillary thyroid cancer or a benign thyroid nodule (not recorded which). Some clones in this sample may be carry-over from other donors' samples. Input material: blood. The CDR3 loop is CAITQGPNYEQYF. CDR3 coding DNA: TGTGCCATCACCCAGGGACCGAACTACGAGCAGTACTTC.